The clone carrying this T cell receptor beta chain was observed a handful of times. Its matching antigen is unknown. This sample is drawn from a study of vaccination effects on CD4 cells after COVID-19. In the study overall: Viral peptide pools were used in the ViraFEST assay to expand antigen-specific CD4+ T cells, and sequencing came afterward. Overall study findings and caveats: A shortage of convalescent patients and an absence of early post-infection timepoints characterized the study. Cross-reactivity with common cold coronaviruses was shown by only 1 of 255 vaccine-induced clones in healthy vaccinees.

When around nine days of culture had elapsed, CD4+ T cells were isolated. Researchers swapped half the medium for IL-2 medium on both days 3 and 7. The method was immunoSEQ multiplex PCR; TCRdb's version includes in-frame clones alone and lacks a portion of them. Altogether 37,000 or so clones are present, 68% being singletons, with the ten largest covering under 4.5%. The CDR3 loop spans 13 amino acids. Deletions cut 0 bases from V and 8 bases from J, with 9 bases between. Germline loops: CDR1 SGHRS, CDR2 YFSETQ. The clonotype was recovered from a human donor who received a COVID-19 vaccine. Material: CD4+ T cells from PBMCs cultured without peptide, obtained before COVID-19 vaccination. The rearrangement joins TRBV5-1 to TRBJ2-1, with a tentative D call TRBD1 (5 bases). The CDR3 region is CASSLGLGDEQFF. DNA of the CDR3: TGCGCCAGCAGCTTGGGGTTAGGGGATGAGCAGTTCTTC. Using reference TRBV5-1 and TRBJ2-1 for the parts outside the CDR3, the full variable domain is KAGVTQTPRYLIKTRGQQVTLSCSPISGHRSVSWYQQTPGQGLQFLFEYFSETQRNKGNFPGRFSGRQFSNSRSEMNVSTLELGDSALYLCASSLGLGDEQFFGPGTRLTVL.